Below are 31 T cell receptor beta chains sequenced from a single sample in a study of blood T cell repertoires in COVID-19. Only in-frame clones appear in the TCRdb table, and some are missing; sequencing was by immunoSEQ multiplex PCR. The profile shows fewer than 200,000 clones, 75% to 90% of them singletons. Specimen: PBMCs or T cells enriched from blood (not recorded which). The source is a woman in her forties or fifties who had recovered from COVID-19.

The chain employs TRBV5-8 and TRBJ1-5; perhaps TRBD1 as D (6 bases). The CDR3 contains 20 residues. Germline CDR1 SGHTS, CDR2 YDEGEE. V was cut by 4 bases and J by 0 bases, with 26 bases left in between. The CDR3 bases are TGTGCCAGCAGCCGAACGGCAAAGTTGACAGGTGATTATAGCAATCAGCCCCAGCATTTT. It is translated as CASSRTAKLTGDYSNQPQHF.

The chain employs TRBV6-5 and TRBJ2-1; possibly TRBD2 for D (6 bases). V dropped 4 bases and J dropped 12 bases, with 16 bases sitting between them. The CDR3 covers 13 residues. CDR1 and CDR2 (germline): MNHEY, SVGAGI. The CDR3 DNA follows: TGTGCCAGCAGTTCCCGGGACTCCGACCCGCAGTTCTTC. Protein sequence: CASSSRDSDPQFF.

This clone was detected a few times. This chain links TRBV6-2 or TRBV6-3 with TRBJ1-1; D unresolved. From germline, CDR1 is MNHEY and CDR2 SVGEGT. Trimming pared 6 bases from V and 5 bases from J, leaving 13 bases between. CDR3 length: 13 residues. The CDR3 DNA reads TGTGCCAGCAGCTCCTTATTGAGGACTGAAGCTTTCTTT. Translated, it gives CASSSLLRTEAFF.

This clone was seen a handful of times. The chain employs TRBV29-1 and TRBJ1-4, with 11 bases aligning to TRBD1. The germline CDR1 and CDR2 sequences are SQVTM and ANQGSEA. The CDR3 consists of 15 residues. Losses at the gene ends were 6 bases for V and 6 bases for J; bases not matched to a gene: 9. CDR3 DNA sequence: TGCAGCGTCTTGGGGACAGGGGGAGACCATGAAAAACTGTTTTTT. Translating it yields CSVLGTGGDHEKLFF. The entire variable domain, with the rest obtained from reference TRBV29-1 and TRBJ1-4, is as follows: SAVISQKPSRDICQRGTSLTIQCQVDSQVTMMFWYRQQPGQSLTLIATANQGSEATYESGFVIDKFPISRPNLTFSTLTVSNMSPEDSSIYLCSVLGTGGDHEKLFFGSGTQLSVL.

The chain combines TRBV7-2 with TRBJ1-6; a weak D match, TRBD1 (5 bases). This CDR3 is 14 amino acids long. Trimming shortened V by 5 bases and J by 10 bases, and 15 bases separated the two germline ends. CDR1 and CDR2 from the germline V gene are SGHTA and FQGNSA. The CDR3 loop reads CASSRAGLRSPLHF. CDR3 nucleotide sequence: TGTGCCAGCAGCCGCGCAGGGTTGAGGTCACCCCTCCACTTT.

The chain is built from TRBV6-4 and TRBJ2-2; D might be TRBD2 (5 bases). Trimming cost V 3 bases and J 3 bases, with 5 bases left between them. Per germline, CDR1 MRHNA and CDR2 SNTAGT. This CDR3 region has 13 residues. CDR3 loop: CASSERDTGELFF. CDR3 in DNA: TGTGCCAGCAGTGAGCGGGACACCGGGGAGCTGTTTTTT.

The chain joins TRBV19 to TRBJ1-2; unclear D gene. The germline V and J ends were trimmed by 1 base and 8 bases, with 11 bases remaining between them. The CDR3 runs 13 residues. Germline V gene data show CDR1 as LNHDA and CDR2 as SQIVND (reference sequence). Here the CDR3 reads CASSIGTVGGYTF. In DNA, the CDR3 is TGTGCCAGTAGTATAGGAACGGTGGGCGGCTACACCTTC.

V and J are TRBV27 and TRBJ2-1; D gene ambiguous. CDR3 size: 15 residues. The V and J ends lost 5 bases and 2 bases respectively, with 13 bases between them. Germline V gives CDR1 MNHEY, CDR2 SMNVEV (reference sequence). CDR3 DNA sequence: TGTGCCAGCAGTCCCGACAAGATCCCCTACAATGAGCAGTTCTTC. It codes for CASSPDKIPYNEQFF.

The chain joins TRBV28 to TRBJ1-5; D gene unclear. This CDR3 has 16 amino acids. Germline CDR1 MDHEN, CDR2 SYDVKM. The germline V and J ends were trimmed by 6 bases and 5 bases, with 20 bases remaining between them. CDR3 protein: CASSPWRGLNDQPQHF. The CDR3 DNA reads TGTGCCAGCAGCCCTTGGCGAGGGCTGAACGATCAGCCCCAGCATTTT.

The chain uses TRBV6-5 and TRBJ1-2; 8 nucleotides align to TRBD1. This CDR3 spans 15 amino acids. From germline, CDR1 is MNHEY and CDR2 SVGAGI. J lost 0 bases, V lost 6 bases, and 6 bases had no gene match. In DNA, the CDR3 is TGTGCCAGCAGGAGCGGGACAGGAGCTAACTATGGCTACACCTTC. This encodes CASRSGTGANYGYTF.

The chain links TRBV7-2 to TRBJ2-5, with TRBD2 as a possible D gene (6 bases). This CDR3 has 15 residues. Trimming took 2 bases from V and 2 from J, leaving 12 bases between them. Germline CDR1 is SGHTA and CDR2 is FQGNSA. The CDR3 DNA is TGTGCCAGCAGCTTAATGGGAGGTCGGCAAGAGACCCAGTACTTC. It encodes CASSLMGGRQETQYF.

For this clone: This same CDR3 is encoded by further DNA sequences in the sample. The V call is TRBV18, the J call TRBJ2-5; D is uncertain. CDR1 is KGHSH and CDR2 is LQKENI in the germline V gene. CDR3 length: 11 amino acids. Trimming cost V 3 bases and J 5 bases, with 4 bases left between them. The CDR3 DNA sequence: TGTGCCAGCTCACCCGGGGAGACCCAGTACTTC. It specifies CASSPGETQYF.

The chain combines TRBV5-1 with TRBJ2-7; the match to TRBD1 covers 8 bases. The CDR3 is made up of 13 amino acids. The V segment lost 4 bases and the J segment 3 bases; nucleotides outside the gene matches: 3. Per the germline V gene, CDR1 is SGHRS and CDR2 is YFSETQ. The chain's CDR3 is CASSRGTGYEQYV. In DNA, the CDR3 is TGCGCCAGCAGCAGAGGGACAGGCTACGAGCAGTACGTC.

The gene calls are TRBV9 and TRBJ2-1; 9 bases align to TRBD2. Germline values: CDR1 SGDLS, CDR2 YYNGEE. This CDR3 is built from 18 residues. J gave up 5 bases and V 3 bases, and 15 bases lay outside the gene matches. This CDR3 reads CASSAFLAGNWVNNEQFF. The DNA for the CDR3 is TGTGCCAGCAGCGCCTTTCTAGCGGGGAATTGGGTGAACAATGAGCAGTTCTTC.

CDR3 loop: CSVARYGETQYF. CDR3 nucleotides: TGCAGCGTTGCCCGGTACGGGGAGACCCAGTACTTC. The rearrangement joins TRBV29-1 to TRBJ2-5; D uncertain. The germline V gene encodes CDR1 SQVTM and CDR2 ANQGSEA. The CDR3 extends over 12 amino acids. V lost 4 bases and J 5 bases, leaving 11 bases between the germline ends. Using reference TRBV29-1 and TRBJ2-5 for the parts outside the CDR3, the full variable domain is SAVISQKPSRDICQRGTSLTIQCQVDSQVTMMFWYRQQPGQSLTLIATANQGSEATYESGFVIDKFPISRPNLTFSTLTVSNMSPEDSSIYLCSVARYGETQYFGPGTRLLVL.

CDR3 nucleotide sequence: TGTGCCATTAGTAAAGTGTCCCCCGGCATTCAGTACTTC. Amino acid sequence: CAISKVSPGIQYF. The chain recombines TRBV10-3 with TRBJ2-4; no definite D call. V was cut by 9 bases and J by 9 bases, with 18 bases left in between. From germline, CDR1 is ENHRY and CDR2 SYGVKD. CDR3 length: 13 amino acids.

The CDR3, as DNA: TGTGCCATCAGTGCAAGGCGGGAACATGCAAGCAATGAGCAGTTCTTC. It is translated as CAISARREHASNEQFF. V and J are TRBV10-3 and TRBJ2-1; TRBD2 is a possible D gene (6 bases). Deletions cut 4 bases from V and 6 bases from J, with 19 bases between. Germline assignment: CDR1 ENHRY and CDR2 SYGVKD. This CDR3 contains 16 residues.

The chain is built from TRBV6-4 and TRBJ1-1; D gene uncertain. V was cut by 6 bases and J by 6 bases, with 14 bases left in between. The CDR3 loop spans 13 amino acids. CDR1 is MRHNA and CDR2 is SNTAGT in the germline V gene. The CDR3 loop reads CASSTPGSPEAFF. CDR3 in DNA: TGTGCCAGCAGCACCCCGGGGAGCCCTGAAGCTTTCTTT.

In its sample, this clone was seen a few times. This CDR3 reads CASSQDFRYQETQYF. The CDR3 coding sequence is TGTGCCAGCAGCCAAGATTTCCGGTACCAAGAGACCCAGTACTTC. This chain links TRBV3-1 (or the pseudogene TRBV3-2) with TRBJ2-5; no definite D call. V lost 0 bases to trimming and J lost 0 bases, with 8 bases between them. This CDR3 comprises 15 residues. Germline CDR1 reads LGHDT; CDR2 reads YNNKEL (reference sequence).

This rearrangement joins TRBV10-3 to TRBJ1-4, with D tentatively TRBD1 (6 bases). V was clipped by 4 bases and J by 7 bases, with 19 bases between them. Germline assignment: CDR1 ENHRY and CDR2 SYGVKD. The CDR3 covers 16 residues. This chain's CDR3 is CAISANGGGLFEKLFF. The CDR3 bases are TGTGCCATCAGTGCGAACGGGGGGGGGCTTTTTGAAAAACTGTTTTTT.

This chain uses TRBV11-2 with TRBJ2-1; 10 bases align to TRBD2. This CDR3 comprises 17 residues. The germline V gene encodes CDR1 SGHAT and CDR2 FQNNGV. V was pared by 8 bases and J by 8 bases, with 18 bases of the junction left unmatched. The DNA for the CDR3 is TGTGCCAGCTCTGAGGGATCTAGCGGGAGATCCTCCCATGAGCAGTTCTTC. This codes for CASSEGSSGRSSHEQFF.

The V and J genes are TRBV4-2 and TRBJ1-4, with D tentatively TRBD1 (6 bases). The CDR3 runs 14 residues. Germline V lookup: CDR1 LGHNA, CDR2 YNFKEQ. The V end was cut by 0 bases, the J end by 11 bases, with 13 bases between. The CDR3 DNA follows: TGTGCCAGCAGCCAAGATGTCGGACAGCGGAAACTGTTTTTT. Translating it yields CASSQDVGQRKLFF.

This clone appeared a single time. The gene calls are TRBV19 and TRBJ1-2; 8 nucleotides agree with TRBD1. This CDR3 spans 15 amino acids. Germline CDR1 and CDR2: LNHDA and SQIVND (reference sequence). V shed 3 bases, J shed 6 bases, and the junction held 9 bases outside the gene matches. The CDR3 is CASSIVGQGINGYTF. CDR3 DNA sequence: TGTGCCAGTAGTATTGTTGGACAGGGCATCAATGGCTACACCTTC. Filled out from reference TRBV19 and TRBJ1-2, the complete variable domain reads DGGITQSPKYLFRKEGQNVTLSCEQNLNHDAMYWYRQDPGQGLRLIYYSQIVNDFQKGDIAEGYSVSREKKESFPLTVTSAQKNPTAFYLCASSIVGQGINGYTFGSGTRLTVV.

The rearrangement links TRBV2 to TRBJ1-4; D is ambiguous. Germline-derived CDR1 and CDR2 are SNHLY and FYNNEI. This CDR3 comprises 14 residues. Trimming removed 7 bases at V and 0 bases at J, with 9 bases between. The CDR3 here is CASKLRATNEKLFF. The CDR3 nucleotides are TGTGCCAGCAAATTAAGAGCAACTAATGAAAAACTGTTTTTT. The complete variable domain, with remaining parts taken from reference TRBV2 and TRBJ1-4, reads EPEVTQTPSHQVTQMGQEVILRCVPISNHLYFYWYRQILGQKVEFLVSFYNNEISEKSEIFDDQFSVERPDGSNFTLKIRSTKLEDSAMYFCASKLRATNEKLFFGSGTQLSVL.

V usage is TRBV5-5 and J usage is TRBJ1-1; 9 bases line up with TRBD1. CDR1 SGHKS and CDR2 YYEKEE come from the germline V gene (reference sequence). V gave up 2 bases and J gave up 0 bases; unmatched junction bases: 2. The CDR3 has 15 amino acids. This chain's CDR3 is CASSLQGAVNTEAFF. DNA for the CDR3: TGTGCCAGCAGCTTACAGGGGGCCGTGAACACTGAAGCTTTCTTT. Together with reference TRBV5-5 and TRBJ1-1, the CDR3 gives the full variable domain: DAGVTQSPTHLIKTRGQQVTLRCSPISGHKSVSWYQQVLGQGPQFIFQYYEKEERGRGNFPDRFSARQFPNYSSELNVNALLLGDSALYLCASSLQGAVNTEAFFGQGTRLTVV.

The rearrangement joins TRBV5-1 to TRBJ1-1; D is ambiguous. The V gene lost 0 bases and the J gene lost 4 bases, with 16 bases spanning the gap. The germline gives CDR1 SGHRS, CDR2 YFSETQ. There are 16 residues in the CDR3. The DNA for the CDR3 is TGCGCCAGCAGCTTGGCCAATCAAGGAGGAGGCACTGAAGCTTTCTTT. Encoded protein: CASSLANQGGGTEAFF. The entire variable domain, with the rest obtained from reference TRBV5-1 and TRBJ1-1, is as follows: KAGVTQTPRYLIKTRGQQVTLSCSPISGHRSVSWYQQTPGQGLQFLFEYFSETQRNKGNFPGRFSGRQFSNSRSEMNVSTLELGDSALYLCASSLANQGGGTEAFFGQGTRLTVV.

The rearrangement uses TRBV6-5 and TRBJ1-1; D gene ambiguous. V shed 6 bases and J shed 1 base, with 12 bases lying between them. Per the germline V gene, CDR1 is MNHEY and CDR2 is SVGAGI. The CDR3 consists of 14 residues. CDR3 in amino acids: CASSPTRGNTEAFF. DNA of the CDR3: TGTGCCAGCAGCCCCACTCGGGGGAACACTGAAGCTTTCTTT.

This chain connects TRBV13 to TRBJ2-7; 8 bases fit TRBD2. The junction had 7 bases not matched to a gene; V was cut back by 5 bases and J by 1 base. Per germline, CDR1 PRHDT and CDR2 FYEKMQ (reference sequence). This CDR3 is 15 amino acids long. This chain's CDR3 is CASSNSGTPSYEQYV. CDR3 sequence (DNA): TGTGCCAGCAGCAATAGCGGGACTCCATCCTACGAGCAGTACGTC.

This chain's CDR3 is CASSRGLDPGELFF. In DNA form, the CDR3 reads TGTGCCAGCAGCCGGGGACTAGACCCCGGGGAGCTGTTTTTT. The rearrangement joins TRBV3-1 (or the pseudogene TRBV3-2) to TRBJ2-2; TRBD2 agrees at 8 bases. Germline CDR1 is LGHDT and CDR2 is YNNKEL (reference sequence). CDR3 size: 14 residues. V trimming: 4 bases; J trimming: 6 bases; junction bases outside the gene matches: 4.

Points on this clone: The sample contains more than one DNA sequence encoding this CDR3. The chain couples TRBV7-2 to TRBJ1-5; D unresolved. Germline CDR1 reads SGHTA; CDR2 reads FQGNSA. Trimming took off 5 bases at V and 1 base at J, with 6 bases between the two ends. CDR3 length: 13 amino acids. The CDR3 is CASSRQSNQPQHF. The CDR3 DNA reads TGTGCCAGCAGCCGACAAAGCAATCAGCCCCAGCATTTT.

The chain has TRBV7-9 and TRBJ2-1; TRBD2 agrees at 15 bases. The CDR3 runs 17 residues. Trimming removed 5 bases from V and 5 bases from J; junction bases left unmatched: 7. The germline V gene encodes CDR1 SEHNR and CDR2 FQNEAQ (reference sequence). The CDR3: CASSPGTSGGRNNEQFF. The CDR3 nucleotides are TGTGCCAGCAGCCCCGGGACTAGCGGGGGGAGAAACAATGAGCAGTTCTTC.